Below, one TCR beta chain is given with its context. Its antigen is undetermined. This specimen belongs to a study of cytomegalovirus exposure and HLA in healthy donors. For the study at large: In a later analysis, it was reported that the approximately 120 validation repertoires had been produced on the same platform as the roughly 610 repertoires belonging to the first cohort. Findings of the study overall: Specificity of a few CMV-associated chains for CMV antigens was verified in vitro. Reportedly, diagnosis of cytomegalovirus status by the classifier showed high specificity and sensitivity.

The repertoire was sequenced with immunoSEQ multiplex PCR; TCRdb's copy has only in-frame clones and lacks some. The data hold roughly 250,000 clones, with about 90% observed a single time. Between the trimmed V and J ends, which lost 6 bases and 6 bases, there was a span of 5 bases. Germline values: CDR1 MNHEY, CDR2 SMNVEV (reference sequence). This CDR3 region has 11 residues. Donors were drawn from the approximately 120-subject validation cohort, separate from the approximately 640-subject first cohort. The chain couples TRBV27 to TRBJ2-2; D unresolved. The sequence was obtained from a woman in her 30s in good health and CMV-seropositive. The specimen was PBMCs. CDR3 bases: TGTGCCAGCAGACTGGCCGGGGAGCTGTTTTTT. Its protein is CASRLAGELFF.